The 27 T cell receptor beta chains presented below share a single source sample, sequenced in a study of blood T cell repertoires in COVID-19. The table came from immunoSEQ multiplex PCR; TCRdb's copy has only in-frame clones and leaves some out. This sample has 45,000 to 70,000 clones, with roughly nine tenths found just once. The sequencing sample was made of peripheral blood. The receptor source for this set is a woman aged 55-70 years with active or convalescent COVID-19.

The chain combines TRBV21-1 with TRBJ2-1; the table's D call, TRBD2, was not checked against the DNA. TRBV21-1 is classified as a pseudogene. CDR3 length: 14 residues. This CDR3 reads CASSKEITYNEQFF. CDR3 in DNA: TGTGCCAGCAGCAAAGAGATCACTTACAATGAGCAGTTCTTC.

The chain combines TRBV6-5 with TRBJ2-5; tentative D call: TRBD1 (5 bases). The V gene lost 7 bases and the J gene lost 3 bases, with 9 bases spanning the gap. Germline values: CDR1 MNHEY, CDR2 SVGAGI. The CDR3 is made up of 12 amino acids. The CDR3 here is CASNPQEETQYF. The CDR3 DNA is TGTGCCAGCAACCCACAGGAAGAGACCCAGTACTTC.

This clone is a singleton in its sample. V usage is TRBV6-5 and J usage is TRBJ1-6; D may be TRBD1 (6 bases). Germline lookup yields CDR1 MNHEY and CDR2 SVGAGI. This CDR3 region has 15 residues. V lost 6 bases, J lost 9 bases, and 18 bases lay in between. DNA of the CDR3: TGTGCCAGCAGGCCCGCACAGGGATACGGTTCACCCCTCCACTTT. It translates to CASRPAQGYGSPLHF.

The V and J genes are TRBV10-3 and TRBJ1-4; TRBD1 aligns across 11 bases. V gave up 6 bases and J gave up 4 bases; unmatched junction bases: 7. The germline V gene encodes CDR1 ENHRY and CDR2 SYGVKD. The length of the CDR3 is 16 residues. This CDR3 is CAISPGQGAVNEKLFF. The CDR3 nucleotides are TGTGCCATCAGCCCCGGACAGGGGGCGGTTAATGAAAAACTGTTTTTT.

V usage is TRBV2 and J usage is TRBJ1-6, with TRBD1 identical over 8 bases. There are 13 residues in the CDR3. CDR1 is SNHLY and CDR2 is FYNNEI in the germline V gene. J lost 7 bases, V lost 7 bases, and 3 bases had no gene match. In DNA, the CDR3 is TGTGCCAGCAAGGGACAGGAGAATTCACCCCTCCACTTT. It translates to CASKGQENSPLHF. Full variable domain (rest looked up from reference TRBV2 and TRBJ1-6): EPEVTQTPSHQVTQMGQEVILRCVPISNHLYFYWYRQILGQKVEFLVSFYNNEISEKSEIFDDQFSVERPDGSNFTLKIRSTKLEDSAMYFCASKGQENSPLHFGNGTRLTVT.

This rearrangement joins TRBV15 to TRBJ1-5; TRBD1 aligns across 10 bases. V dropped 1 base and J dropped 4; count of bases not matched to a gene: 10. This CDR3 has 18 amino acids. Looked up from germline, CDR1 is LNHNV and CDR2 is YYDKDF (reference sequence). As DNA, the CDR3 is TGTGCCACCAGCAGAGGCCCTTTGGGGGGACAGGGGAATCAGCCCCAGCATTTT. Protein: CATSRGPLGGQGNQPQHF. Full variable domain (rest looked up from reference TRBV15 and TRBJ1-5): DAMVIQNPRYQVTQFGKPVTLSCSQTLNHNVMYWYQQKSSQAPKLLFHYYDKDFNNEADTPDNFQSRRPNTSFCFLDIRSPGLGDTAMYLCATSRGPLGGQGNQPQHFGDGTRLSIL.

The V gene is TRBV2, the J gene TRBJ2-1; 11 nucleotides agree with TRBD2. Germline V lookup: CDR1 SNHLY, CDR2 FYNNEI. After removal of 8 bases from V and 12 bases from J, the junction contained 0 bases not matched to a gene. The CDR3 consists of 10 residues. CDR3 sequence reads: CASLAGGQFF. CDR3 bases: TGTGCCAGCCTAGCGGGGGGGCAGTTCTTC. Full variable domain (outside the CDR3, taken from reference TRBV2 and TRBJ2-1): EPEVTQTPSHQVTQMGQEVILRCVPISNHLYFYWYRQILGQKVEFLVSFYNNEISEKSEIFDDQFSVERPDGSNFTLKIRSTKLEDSAMYFCASLAGGQFFGPGTRLTVL.

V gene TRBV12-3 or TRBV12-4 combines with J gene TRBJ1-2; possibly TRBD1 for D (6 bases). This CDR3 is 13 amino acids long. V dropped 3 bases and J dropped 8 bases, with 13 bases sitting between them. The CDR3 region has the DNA TGTGCCAGCAGTTTTATGGGGGGGCGAGGCTACACCTTC. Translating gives CASSFMGGRGYTF.

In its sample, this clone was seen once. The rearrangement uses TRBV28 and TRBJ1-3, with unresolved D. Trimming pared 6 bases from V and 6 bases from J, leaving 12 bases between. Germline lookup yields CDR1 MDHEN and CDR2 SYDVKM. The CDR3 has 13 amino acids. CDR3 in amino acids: CASSTGNANTIYF. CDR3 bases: TGTGCCAGCAGCACGGGAAATGCAAACACCATATATTTT.

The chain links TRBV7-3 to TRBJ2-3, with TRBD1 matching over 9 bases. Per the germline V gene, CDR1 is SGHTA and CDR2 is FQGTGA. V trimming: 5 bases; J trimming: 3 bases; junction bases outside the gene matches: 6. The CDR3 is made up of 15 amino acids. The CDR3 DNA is TGTGCCAGCAGCGCGGGGACAGGGAGGACAGATACGCAGTATTTT. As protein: CASSAGTGRTDTQYF.

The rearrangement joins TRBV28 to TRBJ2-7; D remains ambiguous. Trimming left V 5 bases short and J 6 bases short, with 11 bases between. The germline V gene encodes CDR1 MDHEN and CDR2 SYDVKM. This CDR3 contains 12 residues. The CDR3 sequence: CASSTTSLEQYF. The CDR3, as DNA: TGTGCCAGCAGTACTACAAGTCTCGAGCAGTACTTC.

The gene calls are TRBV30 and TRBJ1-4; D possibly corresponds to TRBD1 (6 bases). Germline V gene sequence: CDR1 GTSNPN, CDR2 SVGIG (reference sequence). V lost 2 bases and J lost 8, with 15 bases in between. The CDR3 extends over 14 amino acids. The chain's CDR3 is CAWSNRVLGEKLFF. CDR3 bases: TGTGCCTGGAGTAACAGGGTATTAGGGGAAAAACTGTTTTTT.

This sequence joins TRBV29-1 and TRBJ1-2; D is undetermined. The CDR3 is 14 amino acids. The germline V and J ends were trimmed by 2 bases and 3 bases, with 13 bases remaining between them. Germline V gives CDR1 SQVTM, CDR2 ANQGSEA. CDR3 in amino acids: CSVERRARDYGYTF. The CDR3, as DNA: TGCAGCGTTGAACGGAGGGCTCGGGACTATGGCTACACCTTC.

CDR3 in amino acids: CAWSFEQANTEAFF. DNA of the CDR3: TGTGCCTGGAGTTTTGAACAGGCGAACACTGAAGCTTTCTTT. This rearrangement joins TRBV30 to TRBJ1-1; D may be TRBD1 (5 bases). Germline CDR1 GTSNPN, CDR2 SVGIG (reference sequence). With 2 bases removed from V and 1 base from J, the gap between germline ends came to 11 bases. This CDR3 comprises 14 residues.

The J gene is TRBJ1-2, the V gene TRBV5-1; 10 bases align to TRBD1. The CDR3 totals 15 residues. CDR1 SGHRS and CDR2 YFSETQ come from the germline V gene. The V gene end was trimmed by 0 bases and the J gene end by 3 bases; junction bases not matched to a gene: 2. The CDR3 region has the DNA TGCGCCAGCAGCTTGGAGGGACAGGGGTACTATGGCTACACCTTC. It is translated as CASSLEGQGYYGYTF.

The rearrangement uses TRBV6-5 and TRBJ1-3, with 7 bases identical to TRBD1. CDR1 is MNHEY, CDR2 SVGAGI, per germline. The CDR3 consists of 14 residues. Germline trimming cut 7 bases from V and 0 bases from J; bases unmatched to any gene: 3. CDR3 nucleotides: TGTGCCAGCAAGTGGGACAGCTCTGGAAACACCATATATTTT. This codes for CASKWDSSGNTIYF.

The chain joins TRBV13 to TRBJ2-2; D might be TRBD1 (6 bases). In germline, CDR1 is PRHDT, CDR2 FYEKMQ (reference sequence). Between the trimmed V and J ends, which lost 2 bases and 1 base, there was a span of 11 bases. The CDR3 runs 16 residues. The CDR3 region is CASSLRGQLNTGELFF. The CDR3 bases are TGTGCCAGCAGCTTACGCGGACAGCTGAACACCGGGGAGCTGTTTTTT.

CDR3: CASSQGQTSSGNTIYF. CDR3 coding DNA: TGCGCCAGCAGCCAGGGACAAACCTCCTCTGGAAACACCATATATTTT. The gene calls are TRBV5-1 and TRBJ1-3; TRBD1 is a possible D gene (6 bases). Trimming left V 4 bases short and J 0 bases short, with 14 bases between. CDR3 length equals 16 residues. Germline V gene sequence: CDR1 SGHRS, CDR2 YFSETQ. The variable domain in full, with the rest retrieved from reference TRBV5-1 and TRBJ1-3, is KAGVTQTPRYLIKTRGQQVTLSCSPISGHRSVSWYQQTPGQGLQFLFEYFSETQRNKGNFPGRFSGRQFSNSRSEMNVSTLELGDSALYLCASSQGQTSSGNTIYFGEGSWLTVV.

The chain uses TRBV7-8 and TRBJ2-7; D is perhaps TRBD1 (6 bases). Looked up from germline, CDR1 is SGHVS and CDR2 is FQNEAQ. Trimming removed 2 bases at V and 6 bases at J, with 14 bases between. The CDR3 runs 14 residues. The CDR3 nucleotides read TGTGCCAGCAGCTTAACCGGACAGACCGGCGAGCAGTACTTC. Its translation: CASSLTGQTGEQYF.

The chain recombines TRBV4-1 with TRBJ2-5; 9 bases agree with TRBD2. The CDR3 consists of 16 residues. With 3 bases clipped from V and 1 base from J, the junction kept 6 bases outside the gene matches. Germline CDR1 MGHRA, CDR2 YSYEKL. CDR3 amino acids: CASSQYPSGVQETQYF. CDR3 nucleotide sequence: TGCGCCAGCAGCCAGTACCCTAGCGGGGTCCAAGAGACCCAGTACTTC.

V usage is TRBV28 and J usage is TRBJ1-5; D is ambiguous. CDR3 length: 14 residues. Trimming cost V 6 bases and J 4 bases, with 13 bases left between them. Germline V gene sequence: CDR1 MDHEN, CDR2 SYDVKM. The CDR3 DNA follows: TGTGCCAGCAGCCCAGGCCAAGCAAATCAGCCCCAGCATTTT. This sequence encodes CASSPGQANQPQHF.

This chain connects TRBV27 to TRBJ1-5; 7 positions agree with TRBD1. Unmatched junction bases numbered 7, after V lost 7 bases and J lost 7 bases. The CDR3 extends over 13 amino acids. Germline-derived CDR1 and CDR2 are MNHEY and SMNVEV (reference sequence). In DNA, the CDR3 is TGTGCCAGCACCCCGACAGGGACCCAGCCCCAGCATTTT. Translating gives CASTPTGTQPQHF.

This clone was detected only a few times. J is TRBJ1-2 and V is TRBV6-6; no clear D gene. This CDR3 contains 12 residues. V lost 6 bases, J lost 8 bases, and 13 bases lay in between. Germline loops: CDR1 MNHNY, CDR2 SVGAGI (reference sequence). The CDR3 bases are TGTGCCAGCAGCCAATGGGAGGGCGGCTACACCTTC. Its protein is CASSQWEGGYTF.

CDR3 bases: TGTGCCAGCAGACCTGCAGGGTCCCAGCCCCAGCATTTT. Its translation: CASRPAGSQPQHF. The V call is TRBV7-2, the J call TRBJ1-5, with D possibly TRBD1 on 5 matching bases. Germline CDR1 is SGHTA and CDR2 is FQGNSA. The CDR3 totals 13 residues. V was shortened by 6 bases and J by 7 bases, with 13 bases between the two germline ends.

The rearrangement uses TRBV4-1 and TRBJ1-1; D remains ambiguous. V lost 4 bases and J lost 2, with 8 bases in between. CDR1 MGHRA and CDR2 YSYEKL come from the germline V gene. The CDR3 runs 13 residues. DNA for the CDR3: TGCGCCAGCAGCCGAGACCCAAACACTGAAGCTTTCTTT. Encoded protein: CASSRDPNTEAFF.

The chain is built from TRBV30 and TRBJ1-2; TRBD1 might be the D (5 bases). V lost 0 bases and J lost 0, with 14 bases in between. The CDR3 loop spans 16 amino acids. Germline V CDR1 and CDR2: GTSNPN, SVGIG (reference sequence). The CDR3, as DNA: TGTGCCTGGAGTGTACTTTTGGACACCACTAACTATGGCTACACCTTC. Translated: CAWSVLLDTTNYGYTF.

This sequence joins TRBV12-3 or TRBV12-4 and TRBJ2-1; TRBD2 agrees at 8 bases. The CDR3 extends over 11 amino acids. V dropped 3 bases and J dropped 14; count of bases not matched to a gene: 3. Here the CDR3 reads CASSFGGEEFF. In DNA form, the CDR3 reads TGTGCCAGCAGTTTCGGGGGGGAGGAGTTCTTC.